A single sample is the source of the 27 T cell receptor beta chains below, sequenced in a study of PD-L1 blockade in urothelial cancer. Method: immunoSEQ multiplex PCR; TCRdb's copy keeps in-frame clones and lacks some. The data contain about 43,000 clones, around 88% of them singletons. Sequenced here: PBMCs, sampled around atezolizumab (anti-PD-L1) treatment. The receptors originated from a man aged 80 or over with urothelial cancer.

The CDR3 here is CASSWTGGWAFF. For the CDR3, the DNA is TGTGCCAGCAGCTGGACAGGAGGGTGGGCTTTCTTT. The chain couples TRBV13 to TRBJ1-1; 7 positions match TRBD1. V shed 4 bases and J 11 bases; nucleotides not matched to a gene: 7. CDR3 length: 12 residues. CDR1 and CDR2 (germline): PRHDT, FYEKMQ (reference sequence).

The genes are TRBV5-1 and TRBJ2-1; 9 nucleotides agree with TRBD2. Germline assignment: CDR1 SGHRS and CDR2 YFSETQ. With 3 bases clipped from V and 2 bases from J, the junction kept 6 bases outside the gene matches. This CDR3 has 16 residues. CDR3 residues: CASSSSAGGTYNEQFF. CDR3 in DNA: TGCGCCAGCAGCTCTTCCGCGGGAGGGACCTACAATGAGCAGTTCTTC.

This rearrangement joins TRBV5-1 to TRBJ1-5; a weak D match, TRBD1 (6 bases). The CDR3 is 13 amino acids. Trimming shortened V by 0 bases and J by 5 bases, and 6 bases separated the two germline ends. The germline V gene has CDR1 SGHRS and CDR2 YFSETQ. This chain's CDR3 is CASSLDRDQPQHF. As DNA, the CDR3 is TGCGCCAGCAGCTTGGACAGGGATCAGCCCCAGCATTTT.

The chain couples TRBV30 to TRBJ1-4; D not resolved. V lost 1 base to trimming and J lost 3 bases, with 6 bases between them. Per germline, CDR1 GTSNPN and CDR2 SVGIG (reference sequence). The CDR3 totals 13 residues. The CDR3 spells CAWSGHSNEKLFF. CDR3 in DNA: TGTGCCTGGAGTGGACATTCTAATGAAAAACTGTTTTTT.

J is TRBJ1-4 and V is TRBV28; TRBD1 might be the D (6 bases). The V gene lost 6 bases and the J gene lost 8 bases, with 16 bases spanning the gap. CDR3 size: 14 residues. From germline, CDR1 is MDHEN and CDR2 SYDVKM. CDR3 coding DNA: TGTGCCAGCAGCCTGGGGGGGCGGTGGGAAAAACTGTTTTTT. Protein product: CASSLGGRWEKLFF.

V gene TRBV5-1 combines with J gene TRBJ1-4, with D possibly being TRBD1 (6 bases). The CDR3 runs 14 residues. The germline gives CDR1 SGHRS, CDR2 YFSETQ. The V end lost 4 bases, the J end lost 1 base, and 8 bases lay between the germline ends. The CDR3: CASSKGGTNEKLFF. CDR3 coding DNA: TGCGCCAGCAGCAAAGGGGGAACTAATGAAAAACTGTTTTTT.

DNA for the CDR3: TGTGCCAGTAGTATCAGTGACAGGGTGGATCAGCCCCAGCATTTT. Encoded protein: CASSISDRVDQPQHF. The gene calls are TRBV19 and TRBJ1-5; TRBD1 matches 7 bases. Germline CDR1 LNHDA, CDR2 SQIVND (reference sequence). The ends lost 3 bases at V and 5 bases at J; junction bases unmatched: 7. This CDR3 has 15 residues. The full variable domain, in which reference TRBV19 and TRBJ1-5 provide the parts outside the CDR3, is DGGITQSPKYLFRKEGQNVTLSCEQNLNHDAMYWYRQDPGQGLRLIYYSQIVNDFQKGDIAEGYSVSREKKESFPLTVTSAQKNPTAFYLCASSISDRVDQPQHFGDGTRLSIL.

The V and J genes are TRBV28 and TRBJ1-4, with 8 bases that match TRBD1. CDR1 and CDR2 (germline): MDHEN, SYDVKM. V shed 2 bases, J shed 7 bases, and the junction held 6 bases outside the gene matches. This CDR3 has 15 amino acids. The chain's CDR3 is CASSLVGQGSEKLFF. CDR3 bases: TGTGCCAGCAGTTTAGTAGGACAGGGTAGTGAAAAACTGTTTTTT.

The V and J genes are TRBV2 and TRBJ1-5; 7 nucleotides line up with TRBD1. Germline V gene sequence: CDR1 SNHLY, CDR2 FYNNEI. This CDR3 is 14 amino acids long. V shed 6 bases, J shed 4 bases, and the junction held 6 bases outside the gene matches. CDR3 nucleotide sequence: TGTGCCAGCAGCGGCCCAGGGGGAAATCAGCCCCAGCATTTT. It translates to CASSGPGGNQPQHF. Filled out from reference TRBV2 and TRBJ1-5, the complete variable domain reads EPEVTQTPSHQVTQMGQEVILRCVPISNHLYFYWYRQILGQKVEFLVSFYNNEISEKSEIFDDQFSVERPDGSNFTLKIRSTKLEDSAMYFCASSGPGGNQPQHFGDGTRLSIL.

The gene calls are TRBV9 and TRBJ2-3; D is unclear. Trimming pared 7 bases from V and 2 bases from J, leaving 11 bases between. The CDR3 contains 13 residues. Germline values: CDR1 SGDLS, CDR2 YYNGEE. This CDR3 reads CASLRDSTDTQYF. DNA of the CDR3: TGTGCCAGCCTTCGCGACTCCACAGATACGCAGTATTTT. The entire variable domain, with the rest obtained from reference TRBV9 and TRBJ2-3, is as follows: DSGVTQTPKHLITATGQRVTLRCSPRSGDLSVYWYQQSLDQGLQFLIQYYNGEERAKGNILERFSAQQFPDLHSELNLSSLELGDSALYFCASLRDSTDTQYFGPGTRLTVL.

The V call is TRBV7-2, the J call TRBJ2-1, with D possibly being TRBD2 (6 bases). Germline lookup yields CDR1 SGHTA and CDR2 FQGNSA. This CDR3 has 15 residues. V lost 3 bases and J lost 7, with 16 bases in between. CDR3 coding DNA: TGTGCCAGCAGCTTCGGGGGAGGCCGTAGGAATGAGCAGTTCTTC. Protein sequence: CASSFGGGRRNEQFF.

The DNA of the CDR3 is TGTGCCAGCAGCGGGGGACAGTTTACGCGAACTAATGAAAAACTGTTTTTT. It encodes CASSGGQFTRTNEKLFF. The chain joins TRBV9 to TRBJ1-4; TRBD1 agrees at 7 bases. V shed 3 bases and J 1 base; nucleotides not matched to a gene: 9. The V gene's germline CDR1 is SGDLS and CDR2 YYNGEE. This CDR3 contains 17 residues.

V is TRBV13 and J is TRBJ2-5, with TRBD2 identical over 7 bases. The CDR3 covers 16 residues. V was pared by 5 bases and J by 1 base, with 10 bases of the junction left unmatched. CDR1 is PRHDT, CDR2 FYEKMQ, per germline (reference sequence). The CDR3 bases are TGTGCCAGCAGCCATGGGGGGGAGACCTTCCAAGAGACCCAGTACTTC. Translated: CASSHGGETFQETQYF.

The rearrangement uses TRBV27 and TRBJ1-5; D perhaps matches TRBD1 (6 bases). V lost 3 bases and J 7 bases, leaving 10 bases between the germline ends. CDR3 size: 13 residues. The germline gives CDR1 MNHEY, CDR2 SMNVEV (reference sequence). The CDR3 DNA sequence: TGTGCCAGCAGTTTCAGGGGCCGGCAGCCCCAGCATTTT. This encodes CASSFRGRQPQHF.

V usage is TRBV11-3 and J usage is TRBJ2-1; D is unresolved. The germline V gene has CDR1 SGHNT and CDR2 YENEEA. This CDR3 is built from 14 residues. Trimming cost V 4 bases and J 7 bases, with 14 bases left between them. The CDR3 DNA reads TGTGCCAGCAGCTCGATGCCATGGGCGAATGAGCAGTTCTTC. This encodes CASSSMPWANEQFF.

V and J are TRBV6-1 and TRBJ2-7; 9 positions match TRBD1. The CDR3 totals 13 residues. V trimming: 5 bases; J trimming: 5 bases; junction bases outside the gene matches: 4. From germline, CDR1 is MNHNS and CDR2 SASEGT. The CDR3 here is CASSRDREDEQYF. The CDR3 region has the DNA TGTGCCAGCAGTCGGGACAGGGAAGACGAGCAGTACTTC.

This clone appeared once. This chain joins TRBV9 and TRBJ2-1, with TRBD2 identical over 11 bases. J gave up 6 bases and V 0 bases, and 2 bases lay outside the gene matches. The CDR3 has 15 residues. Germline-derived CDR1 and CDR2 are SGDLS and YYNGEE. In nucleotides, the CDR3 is TGTGCCAGCAGCGTAGCAGGACTAGCGGGCAATGAGCAGTTCTTC. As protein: CASSVAGLAGNEQFF.

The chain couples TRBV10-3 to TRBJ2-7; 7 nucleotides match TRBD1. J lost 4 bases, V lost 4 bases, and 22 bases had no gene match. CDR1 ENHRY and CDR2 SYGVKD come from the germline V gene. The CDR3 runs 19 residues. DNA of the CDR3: TGTGCCATCAGTGGGGCGGACAGGAGCCGAGTAGGAGGTTTATACGAGCAGTACTTC. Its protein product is CAISGADRSRVGGLYEQYF.

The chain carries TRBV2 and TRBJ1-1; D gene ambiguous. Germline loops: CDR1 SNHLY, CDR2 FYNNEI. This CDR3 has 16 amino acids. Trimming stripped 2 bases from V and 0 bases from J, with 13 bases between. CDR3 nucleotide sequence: TGTGCCAGCAGTGAATCTAGATATCAGATGAACACTGAAGCTTTCTTT. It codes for CASSESRYQMNTEAFF.

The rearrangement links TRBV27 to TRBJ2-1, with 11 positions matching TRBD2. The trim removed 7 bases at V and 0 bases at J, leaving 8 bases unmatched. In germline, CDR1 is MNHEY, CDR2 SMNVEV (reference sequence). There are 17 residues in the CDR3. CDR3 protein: CASKELAGGFSYNEQFF. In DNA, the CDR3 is TGTGCCAGCAAGGAGCTAGCGGGAGGATTCTCCTACAATGAGCAGTTCTTC.

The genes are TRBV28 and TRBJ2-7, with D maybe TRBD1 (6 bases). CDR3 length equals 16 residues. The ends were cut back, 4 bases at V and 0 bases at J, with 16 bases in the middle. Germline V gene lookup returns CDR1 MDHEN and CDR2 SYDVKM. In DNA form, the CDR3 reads TGTGCCAGCAGTTCCTACTCACAGGGCCGCTCCTACGAGCAGTACTTC. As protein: CASSSYSQGRSYEQYF.

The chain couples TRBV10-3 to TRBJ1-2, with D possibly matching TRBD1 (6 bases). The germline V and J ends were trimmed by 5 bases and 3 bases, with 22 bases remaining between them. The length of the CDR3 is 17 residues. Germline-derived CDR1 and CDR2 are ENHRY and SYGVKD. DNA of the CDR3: TGTGCCATCAGTTCCCCACCCGGAGACAGGAAGGACTATGGCTACACCTTC. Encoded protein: CAISSPPGDRKDYGYTF.

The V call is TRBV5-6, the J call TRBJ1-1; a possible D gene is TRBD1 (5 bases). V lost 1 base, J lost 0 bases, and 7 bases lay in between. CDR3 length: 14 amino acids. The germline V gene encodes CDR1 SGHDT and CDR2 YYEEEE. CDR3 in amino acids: CASSLRGVNTEAFF. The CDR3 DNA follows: TGTGCCAGCAGCTTGCGGGGGGTGAACACTGAAGCTTTCTTT.

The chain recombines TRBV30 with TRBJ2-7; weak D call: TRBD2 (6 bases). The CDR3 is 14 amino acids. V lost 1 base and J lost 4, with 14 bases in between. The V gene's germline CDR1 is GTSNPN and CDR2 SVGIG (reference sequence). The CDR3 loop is CAWSEKGGWYEQYF. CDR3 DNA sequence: TGTGCCTGGAGTGAAAAGGGAGGTTGGTACGAGCAGTACTTC.

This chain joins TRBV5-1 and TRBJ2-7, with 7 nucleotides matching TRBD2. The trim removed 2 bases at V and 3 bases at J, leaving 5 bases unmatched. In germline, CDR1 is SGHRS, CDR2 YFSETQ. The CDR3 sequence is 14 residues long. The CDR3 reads CASSFQLADYEQYF. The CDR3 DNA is TGCGCCAGCAGCTTCCAGCTAGCGGACTACGAGCAGTACTTC.

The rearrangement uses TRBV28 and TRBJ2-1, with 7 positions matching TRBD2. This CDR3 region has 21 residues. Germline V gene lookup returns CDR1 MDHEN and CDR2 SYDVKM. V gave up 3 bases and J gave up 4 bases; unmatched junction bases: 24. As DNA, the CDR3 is TGTGCCAGCAGTTTGGTTCCGCCTCAGGCGTGGGAGGGTTTCTTTTACAATGAGCAGTTCTTC. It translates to CASSLVPPQAWEGFFYNEQFF.

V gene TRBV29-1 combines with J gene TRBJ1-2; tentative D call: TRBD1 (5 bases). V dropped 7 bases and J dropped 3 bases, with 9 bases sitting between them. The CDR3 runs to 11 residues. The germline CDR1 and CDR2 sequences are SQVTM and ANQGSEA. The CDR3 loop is CSGTRDYGYTF. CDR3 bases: TGCAGCGGGACACGGGACTATGGCTACACCTTC.